This TCR beta chain originates from a study of cytomegalovirus exposure and HLA in healthy donors. Findings and caveats of the study: Most of the TCR beta V segments (in an earlier analysis) were productive either about 90% or about 30% of the time. A likely sequencing artifact accounted for one observed cluster of highly shared sequence variants. TCR beta chains numbering 164 were designated cytomegalovirus-associated. Some public TCRs appeared in many individuals, while most sequences were rare.

V was shortened by 2 bases and J by 4 bases, with 8 bases between the two germline ends. Germline V lookup: CDR1 MGHRA, CDR2 YSYEKL. This CDR3 is 13 amino acids long. Of note for this clone: The antigen is not known.

The primer mix had 60 Vbeta and 13 Jbeta primers. Clones were sequenced by immunoSEQ multiplex PCR, and TCRdb holds only the in-frame ones, with some missing. The repertoire has over 150,000 clones, more than 75% of them found once; the top ten carry roughly 10%. The chain has TRBV4-1 and TRBJ1-1; D may be TRBD1 (6 bases). The sequence was collected from a young man in good health and CMV-seropositive. The source material was PBMCs. The CDR3 region is CASSQRGGTEAFF. In DNA, the CDR3 is TGCGCCAGCAGCCAAAGAGGGGGCACTGAAGCTTTCTTT.